This TCR beta chain came from a study of shared clonotypes between healthy human individuals. There were only Caucasian adults among the donors, and all lived in Nashville, Tennessee. Findings and caveats of the study: Clonotype sharing across donors was expected to vary with sequencing depth. The sharing of 4.5% to 5.5% of naive CD4 clonotypes was seen across a few donors.

As regards this clone: Its antigen is not known.

Here immunoSEQ multiplex PCR was the method, and the copy in TCRdb shows in-frame clones only, minus some. There are about 2.3 million clones in the sample; 80% to 95% occur only once, and about 0.39% lies in the top ten. CDR3 size: 17 residues. The V and J ends lost 2 bases and 1 base, in that order; junction bases with no gene match: 4. Germline loops: CDR1 KGHSH, CDR2 LQKENI. This chain uses TRBV18 with TRBJ2-2; TRBD2 matches 10 bases. Sequenced: naive CD4+ T cells from PBMCs. Subset noted: CD45RA+ positively selected. This sequence was found in a man younger than 35 in good health. Some clones in this sample may be carry-over from other donors' samples. The CDR3 protein is CASSPLAGGGNTGELFF. In nucleotides, the CDR3 is TGTGCCAGCTCACCATTAGCGGGAGGAGGGAACACCGGGGAGCTGTTTTTT.